This T cell receptor (beta chain) derives from a study of blood T cell repertoires in COVID-19. Background on the study: PBMCs, B-cell-depleted T cells, or T cells provided the cDNA or gDNA that made up the material.

Original methodology: For nucleated cells, counts were estimated from reference gene primer amplification. Assay: immunoSEQ multiplex PCR; the TCRdb copy retains only in-frame clones and omits some. V and J calls and clone size are given by that table; D and trimming were obtained from the DNA. Here the sample spans approximately 390,000 clones, approximately 85% being singletons. In its sample, this clone was seen once. This clonotype originated in a woman aged 40 to 50 with acute COVID-19. Sequencing used PBMCs or T cells enriched from blood (not recorded which).

The CDR3 DNA reads TGTGCCAGTAATGGAGGGATAGCGTACTACGAGCAGTACTTC. It codes for CASNGGIAYYEQYF. The genes are TRBV19 and TRBJ2-7; tentatively, D is TRBD2 (6 bases). Germline values: CDR1 LNHDA, CDR2 SQIVND (reference sequence). The length of the CDR3 is 14 residues. V was pared by 7 bases and J by 3 bases, with 16 bases between.